This TCR beta chain came from a study of cytomegalovirus exposure and HLA in healthy donors. Study-wide findings and caveats: CMV serostatus alone was available as immune exposure information. A missense DCLRE1C variant was associated with V- and J-gene trimming of TCR beta chains in a later analysis, and an independent cohort replicated the association.

Remarks on this clone: Its specificity is unknown. One junction end does not reproduce the germline sequence, and a read error may be involved.

Primers for the PCR totalled 60 Vbeta and 13 Jbeta. Some clones are missing from TCRdb's copy, which holds only in-frame ones; the method was immunoSEQ multiplex PCR. The top ten hold 6.5% to 8.5% of the sample, which has 160,000 or so clones, around 80% seen once. From germline, CDR1 is SNHLY and CDR2 FYNNEI. This CDR3 has 13 residues. Sample: PBMCs. The chain couples TRBV2 to TRBJ2-4, with a possible D match to TRBD2 (6 bases). This TCR came from a woman between 40 and 50 years old in good health and CMV-seropositive. In DNA form, the CDR3 reads TGTGCCAGCAGTGGGGGGGTGGGGAACAGTCAGTACTTC. Its translation: CASSGGVGNSQYF.